This paragraph reports one T cell receptor (beta chain). Its antigen is not yet known. No per-base quality is available; no much larger clone lies one base away. The CDR3 regions of human TCRbeta chains were subjected to immunosequencing. The study's processing was this. TCRs in the repertoires were matched against a reference library of SARS-CoV-2-specific TCRs that had been generated with the MIRA antigen-specificity platform. Breadth meant the fraction of unique TCRs that were SARS-CoV-2-associated, whereas depth meant the fraction of total T cells that were SARS-CoV-2-associated. Each spike-specific TCR was assigned to its reactive spike region and to a CD4 or CD8 class using the MIRA data. Log10-transformed breadth and depth values were compared by one-way ANOVA with Sidak's multiple comparisons tests. TCRdb re-hosts the immuneACCESS table, in-frame sequences only. Its copies lack some clones; in the studies checked, an unresolved V gene accounts for under half of them, and the cause for the rest is not known. V and J calls plus clone size are reproduced from that table; the DNA served to infer D and trimming. This sample comprises tens of thousands of clones, 70% to 90% of them detected only once. The biggest ten clones account for less than 5% of the sample.

This sample was included in a study of T cell responses to AZD1222 COVID-19 vaccine (dated by TCRdb to about 2021). Describing the broader study: AZD1222 recipients given second doses at about 4 weeks or at about 12 weeks were pooled, since spike-specific TCR depth and breadth were not found to differ between the two schedules. TCR sequencing covered over 230 trial participants: 200 to 220 given two doses of AZD1222 and 26 given two doses of MenACWY control vaccine. Enrollment into the trials was organized by age into subgroups of 18-55, 56-69 and 70-plus years, and those subgroups contained roughly 160, 29 and 62 TCR-sequenced participants, respectively.

Here is what the overall study found, with its caveats: Most participants were white British and females outnumbered males, and the authors suggested that clonal diversity may have been underestimated. Only a handful of AZD1222 recipients were SARS-CoV-2 seropositive at baseline, limiting conclusions about previously exposed vaccinees. Spike-specific TCR breadth and depth rose significantly after two AZD1222 doses compared with day 0 and with MenACWY recipients. Reportedly, close to half of the unique spike-specific TCRs recognized epitopes lying outside the regions that are mutated in the B.1.351 and B.1.1.7 variants. The vaccine-associated CD4 TCRs covered the entire spike protein, and the dominant responses fell in regions 160-218 and 743-854. The 56-69-year group was small, and its depth increase did not reach significance, likely because of low power. Because no samples from the day 14 peak response were available, repertoires could be characterized only after the peak T cell response.

The junction shows trimming of 3 bases on V and 3 bases on J, plus 15 bases between the germline ends. The CDR3 runs 15 amino acids, cysteine and phenylalanine included. Of the read, only the CDR3 DNA is kept; its 45 bases are in frame from base 1. CDR1 LNHDA and CDR2 SQIVND are derived from the germline V gene (reference sequence). The label giving this sample's time point can be read as: baseline before first vaccination. Vaccinee samples came from UK trials COV001 and COV002, including a single-blind randomized controlled phase 2/3 trial of AZD1222 (ChAdOx1 nCoV-19) in healthy adults. For TCRbeta chain sequencing, PBMC samples from trial participants were taken at day 0 and at day 28 after the second dose.

The source was peripheral blood, collected on day 0 of AZD1222 vaccination. This receptor was taken from an adult in good health. Recombination connected TRBV19 to TRBJ2-7; D gene: possibly TRBD1, on 7 matching bases. The CDR3 region: CASSMSQGGDYEQYF. In nucleotides, the sequence is TGTGCCAGTAGTATGAGCCAGGGGGGAGACTACGAGCAGTACTTC.